This T cell receptor beta chain was sequenced in a study of shared clonotypes between healthy human individuals. A remark on this clone: The antigen is not known. At one of its ends the junction is not consistent with the germline gene, which may arise from a read error.

Naive CD8 cells comprised CD45RO-negative, CCR7-positively selected cells, excluding terminally differentiated effector memory CD45RA+ cells. Within Nashville, Tennessee resided all donors, each a Caucasian adult. Findings and limits, study-wide: What naive subsets generally showed was a larger estimated richness than memory subsets showed.

Genomic DNA per cell subset filled all wells of several immunoSEQ plates. Some clones are missing from TCRdb's copy, which holds only in-frame ones; the method was immunoSEQ multiplex PCR. Of about 2 million clones in the sample, 85% to 95% are singletons; the top ten hold 1% to 1.3%. The TCR was taken from a young man in good health. Sequenced input: naive CD8+ T cells sorted from blood.

The CDR3 sequence is CDSSMNRDRGFGGANVLTF. DNA for the CDR3: TGCGACAGCAGCATGAACCGGGACAGGGGTTTCGGAGGGGCCAACGTCCTGACTTTC. The rearrangement links TRBV4-1 to TRBJ2-6; TRBD1 aligns across 10 bases. There are 19 residues in the CDR3. Per the germline V gene, CDR1 is MGHRA and CDR2 is YSYEKL.